One sample yielded the 4 T cell receptor beta chains listed below, sequenced in a study of blood T cell repertoires in COVID-19. Clones were sequenced by immunoSEQ multiplex PCR, and TCRdb holds only the in-frame ones, with some missing. The table has 90,000 or so clones, about 90% seen once. Material for sequencing was peripheral blood. The receptor source for this set is a human donor in a cohort sampled during active COVID-19.

The gene calls are TRBV7-2 and TRBJ1-2, with 7 bases aligning to TRBD1. Germline CDR1 SGHTA, CDR2 FQGNSA. The length of the CDR3 is 13 residues. V gave up 1 base and J gave up 8 bases; unmatched junction bases: 4. DNA for the CDR3: TGTGCCAGCAGCTTAGAGGGGGCGTGGGGCTACACCTTC. This translates into CASSLEGAWGYTF.

V and J are TRBV7-3 and TRBJ2-3; 8 bases align to TRBD1. Germline V gene data show CDR1 as SGHTA and CDR2 as FQGTGA. V trimming: 5 bases; J trimming: 8 bases; junction bases outside the gene matches: 9. The CDR3 length is 14 residues. The CDR3 is CASSPRHGQGTQYF. The CDR3 DNA reads as TGTGCCAGCAGCCCCCGACACGGACAGGGTACGCAGTATTTT.

V and J are TRBV6-5 and TRBJ1-1; 9 nucleotides line up with TRBD1. Germline V CDR1 and CDR2: MNHEY, SVGAGI. Trimming at V came to 2 bases and at J to 8 bases, leaving 6 bases not matched to a gene. This CDR3 has 14 residues. Here the CDR3 reads CASSYRGQGPEAFF. Written as DNA, the CDR3 is TGTGCCAGCAGTTACCGGGGACAGGGACCCGAAGCTTTCTTT.

This chain links TRBV6-5 with TRBJ1-4; 7 nucleotides line up with TRBD1. The CDR3 extends over 14 amino acids. V trimming: 9 bases; J trimming: 0 bases; junction bases outside the gene matches: 4. CDR1 and CDR2 from the germline V gene are MNHEY and SVGAGI. CDR3 nucleotide sequence: TGTGCCAGTATCGACAGGGCAACTAATGAAAAACTGTTTTTT. Amino acids: CASIDRATNEKLFF.